The 10 T cell receptor beta chains below all came from one sample that was sequenced in a study of T-cell memory formation after mild COVID-19. Each CDR3 protein gets one entry after TCRdb re-called the 5' RACE reads with MiXCR. The data show about 620,000 distinct CDR3 sequences, about 20% seen once. The sequenced material came from PBMCs or a T cell subset sorted from them (not recorded which). Receptors were obtained from an adult woman who had mild COVID-19 (a few samples of this study predate the infection). Cell type and time point are not known.

The V gene is TRBV5-1, the J gene TRBJ1-1; 7 positions match TRBD1. J gave up 8 bases and V 3 bases, and 10 bases lay outside the gene matches. CDR3 length: 14 amino acids. Germline V gene sequence: CDR1 SGHRS, CDR2 YFSETQ. DNA for the CDR3: TGCGCCAGCAGCTACCCAGACGAGGGGGCCGAAGCTTTCTTT. This codes for CASSYPDEGAEAFF.

This clonotype was seen many times. This chain uses TRBV5-1 with TRBJ2-1; D uncertain. The CDR3 is 16 amino acids. Trimming shortened V by 4 bases and J by 0 bases, and 14 bases separated the two germline ends. Germline CDR1 reads SGHRS; CDR2 reads YFSETQ. Written as DNA, the CDR3 is TGCGCCAGCAGCGCAGAAACGGGTATCTCCTACAATGAGCAGTTCTTC. Translated: CASSAETGISYNEQFF.

In this sample, this clonotype turned up a few times. V usage is TRBV15 and J usage is TRBJ2-1; maybe TRBD2 (6 bases). V was cut by 3 bases and J by 0 bases, with 6 bases left in between. The CDR3 totals 14 residues. CDR1 is LNHNV, CDR2 YYDKDF, per germline (reference sequence). The CDR3 sequence is CATSSGSSYNEQFF. The CDR3 DNA follows: TGTGCCACCAGCAGCGGGAGCTCCTACAATGAGCAGTTCTTC.

CDR3 nucleotides: TGTGCCACCAAGACGACTAGCGGGGGGGCGGAGACCCAGTACTTC. Translated, it gives CATKTTSGGAETQYF. The chain has TRBV24-1 and TRBJ2-5; TRBD2 matches 14 bases. The ends lost 8 bases at V and 5 bases at J; junction bases unmatched: 6. Germline V gene data show CDR1 as KGHDR and CDR2 as SFDVKD. This CDR3 region has 15 residues.

This clonotype was detected a few times. The chain is built from TRBV19 and TRBJ2-7, with D possibly matching TRBD1 (5 bases). Germline assignment: CDR1 LNHDA and CDR2 SQIVND (reference sequence). The CDR3 totals 15 residues. Deletions cut 3 bases from V and 3 bases from J, with 15 bases between. CDR3 bases: TGTGCCAGTAGTATGGGGTCAGGGTTAAGCTACGAGCAGTACTTC. It specifies CASSMGSGLSYEQYF.

The chain couples TRBV29-1 to TRBJ2-3; TRBD1 might be the D (6 bases). The CDR3 sequence is 13 residues long. The V end was cut by 5 bases, the J end by 2 bases, with 11 bases between. Germline lookup yields CDR1 SQVTM and CDR2 ANQGSEA. The CDR3 nucleotides read TGCAGCGTTTCGGACAGTTTCACAGATACGCAGTATTTT. This codes for CSVSDSFTDTQYF.

This clonotype was seen a handful of times. This chain links TRBV7-3 with TRBJ2-2; a possible D gene is TRBD2 (5 bases). The germline gives CDR1 SGHTA, CDR2 FQGTGA. V shed 1 base and J shed 0 bases, with 9 bases lying between them. The CDR3 extends over 16 amino acids. Here the CDR3 DNA reads TGTGCCAGCAGCTTAAGACTATCCGCGAACACCGGGGAGCTGTTTTTT. It codes for CASSLRLSANTGELFF.

The chain joins TRBV2 to TRBJ2-2; D ambiguous. Germline CDR1 is SNHLY and CDR2 is FYNNEI. V shed 4 bases and J shed 0 bases, with 12 bases lying between them. CDR3 size: 16 residues. This CDR3 reads CASSGTLAPNTGELFF. For the CDR3, the DNA is TGTGCCAGCAGTGGTACGTTGGCTCCGAACACCGGGGAGCTGTTTTTT.

This clonotype showed up just a few times. This chain uses TRBV7-9 with TRBJ2-1, with a weak D call TRBD1 (8 bases). The CDR3 covers 16 residues. Trimming pared 4 bases from V and 5 bases from J, leaving 18 bases between. Germline V lookup: CDR1 SEHNR, CDR2 FQNEAQ (reference sequence). The CDR3 DNA follows: TGTGCCAGCAGCTCAATTACAGGGGGGGAGCACAATGAGCAGTTCTTC. This gives the protein CASSSITGGEHNEQFF.

This clonotype was counted between two and nine times. The J gene is TRBJ2-1, the V gene TRBV15, with D unresolved. There are 13 residues in the CDR3. CDR1 and CDR2 from the germline V gene are LNHNV and YYDKDF (reference sequence). Trimming cost V 5 bases and J 8 bases, with 13 bases left between them. The CDR3 bases are TGTGCCACCAGCCTTCGGTCCGCCGATGAGCAGTTCTTC. Translated, it gives CATSLRSADEQFF. The full variable domain, its missing parts supplied by reference TRBV15 and TRBJ2-1, is DAMVIQNPRYQVTQFGKPVTLSCSQTLNHNVMYWYQQKSSQAPKLLFHYYDKDFNNEADTPDNFQSRRPNTSFCFLDIRSPGLGDTAMYLCATSLRSADEQFFGPGTRLTVL.